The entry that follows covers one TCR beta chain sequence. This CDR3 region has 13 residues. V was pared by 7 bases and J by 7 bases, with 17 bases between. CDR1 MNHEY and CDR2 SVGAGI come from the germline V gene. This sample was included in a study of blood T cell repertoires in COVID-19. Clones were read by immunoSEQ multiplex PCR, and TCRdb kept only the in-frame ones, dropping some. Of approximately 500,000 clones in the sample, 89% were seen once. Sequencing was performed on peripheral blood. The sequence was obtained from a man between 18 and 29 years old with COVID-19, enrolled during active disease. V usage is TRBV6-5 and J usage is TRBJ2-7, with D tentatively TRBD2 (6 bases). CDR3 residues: CASNFGLATEQYF. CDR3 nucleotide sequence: TGTGCCAGCAACTTTGGGCTAGCGACAGAGCAGTACTTC.